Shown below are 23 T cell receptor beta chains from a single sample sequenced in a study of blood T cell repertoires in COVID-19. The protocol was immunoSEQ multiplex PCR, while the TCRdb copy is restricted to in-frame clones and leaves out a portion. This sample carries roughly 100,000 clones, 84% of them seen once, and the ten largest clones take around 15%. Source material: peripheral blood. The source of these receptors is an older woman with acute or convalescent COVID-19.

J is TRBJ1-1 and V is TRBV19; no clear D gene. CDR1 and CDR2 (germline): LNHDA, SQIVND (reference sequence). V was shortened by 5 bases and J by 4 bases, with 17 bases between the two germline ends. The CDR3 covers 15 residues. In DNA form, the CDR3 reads TGTGCCAGTAGTGCGTCGGATACCCCGGGCACTGAAGCTTTCTTT. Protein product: CASSASDTPGTEAFF.

CDR3 in amino acids: CASSPKTGTRGLNEQFF. The CDR3 nucleotides are TGTGCCAGCAGCCCAAAGACCGGGACTAGGGGATTGAATGAGCAGTTCTTC. The rearrangement links TRBV4-2 to TRBJ2-1, with TRBD2 matching over 8 bases. The V gene end was trimmed by 4 bases and the J gene end by 7 bases; junction bases not matched to a gene: 15. The CDR3 contains 17 residues. The germline V gene encodes CDR1 LGHNA and CDR2 YNFKEQ.

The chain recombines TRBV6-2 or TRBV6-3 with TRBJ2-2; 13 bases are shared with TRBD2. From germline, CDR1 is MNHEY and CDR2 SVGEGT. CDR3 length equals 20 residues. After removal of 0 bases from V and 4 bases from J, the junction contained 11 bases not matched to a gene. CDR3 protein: CASSYSPPTSGRFFTGELFF. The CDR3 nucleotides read TGTGCCAGCAGTTACTCCCCTCCGACTAGCGGGAGGTTCTTCACCGGGGAGCTGTTTTTT.

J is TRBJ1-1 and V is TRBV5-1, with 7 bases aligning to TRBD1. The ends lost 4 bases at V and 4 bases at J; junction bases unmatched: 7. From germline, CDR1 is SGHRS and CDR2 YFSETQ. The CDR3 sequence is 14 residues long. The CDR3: CASSERQGFTEAFF. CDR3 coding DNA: TGCGCCAGCAGCGAACGACAGGGTTTCACTGAAGCTTTCTTT.

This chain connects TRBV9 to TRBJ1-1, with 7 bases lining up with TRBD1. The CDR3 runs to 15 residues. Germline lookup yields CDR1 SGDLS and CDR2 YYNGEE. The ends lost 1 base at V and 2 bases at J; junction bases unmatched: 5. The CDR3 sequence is CASSVSGQRNTEAFF. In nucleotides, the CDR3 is TGTGCCAGCAGCGTATCGGGACAGAGAAACACTGAAGCTTTCTTT.

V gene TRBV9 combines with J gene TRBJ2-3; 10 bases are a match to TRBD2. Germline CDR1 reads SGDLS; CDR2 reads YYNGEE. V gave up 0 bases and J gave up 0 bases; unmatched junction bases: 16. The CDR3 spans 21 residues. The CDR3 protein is CASSVGVGVGLTSGSTDTQYF. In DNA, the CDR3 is TGTGCCAGCAGCGTAGGCGTTGGAGTGGGGTTGACTAGCGGGAGCACAGATACGCAGTATTTT. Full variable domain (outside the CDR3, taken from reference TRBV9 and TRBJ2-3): DSGVTQTPKHLITATGQRVTLRCSPRSGDLSVYWYQQSLDQGLQFLIQYYNGEERAKGNILERFSAQQFPDLHSELNLSSLELGDSALYFCASSVGVGVGLTSGSTDTQYFGPGTRLTVL.

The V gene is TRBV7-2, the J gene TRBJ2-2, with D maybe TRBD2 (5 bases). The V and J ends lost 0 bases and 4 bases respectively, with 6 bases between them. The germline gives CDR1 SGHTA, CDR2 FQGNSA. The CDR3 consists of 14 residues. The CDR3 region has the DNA TGTGCCAGCAGCTTAGCGGGAGCCACCGGGGAGCTGTTTTTT. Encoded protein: CASSLAGATGELFF.

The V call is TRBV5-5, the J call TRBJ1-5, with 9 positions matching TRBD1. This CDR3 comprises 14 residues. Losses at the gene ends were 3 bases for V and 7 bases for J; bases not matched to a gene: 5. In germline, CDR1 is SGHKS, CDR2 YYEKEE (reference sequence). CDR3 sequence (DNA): TGTGCCAGCAGCTGGGACAGGGCTGAACAGCCCCAGCATTTT. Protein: CASSWDRAEQPQHF.

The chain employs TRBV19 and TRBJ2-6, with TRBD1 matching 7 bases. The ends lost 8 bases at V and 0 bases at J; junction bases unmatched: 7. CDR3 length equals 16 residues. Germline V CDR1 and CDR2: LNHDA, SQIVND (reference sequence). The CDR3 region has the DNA TGTGCCAGTCGCAGGGGGTTTAGCTCTGGGGCCAACGTCCTGACTTTC. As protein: CASRRGFSSGANVLTF.

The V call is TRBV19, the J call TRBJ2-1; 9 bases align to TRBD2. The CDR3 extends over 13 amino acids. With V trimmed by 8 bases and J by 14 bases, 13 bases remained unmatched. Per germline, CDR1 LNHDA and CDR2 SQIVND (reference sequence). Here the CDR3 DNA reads TGTGCCAGTCGTCAGCGGGGGGCGTCGGTCAAGTTCTTC. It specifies CASRQRGASVKFF.

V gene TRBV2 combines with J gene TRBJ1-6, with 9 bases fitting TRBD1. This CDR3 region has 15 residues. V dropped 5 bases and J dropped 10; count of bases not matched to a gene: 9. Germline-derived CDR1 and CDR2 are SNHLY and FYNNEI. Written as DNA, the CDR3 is TGTGCCAGCAGTCGCCGACAGGGGGGAGAATCACCCCTCCACTTT. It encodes CASSRRQGGESPLHF.

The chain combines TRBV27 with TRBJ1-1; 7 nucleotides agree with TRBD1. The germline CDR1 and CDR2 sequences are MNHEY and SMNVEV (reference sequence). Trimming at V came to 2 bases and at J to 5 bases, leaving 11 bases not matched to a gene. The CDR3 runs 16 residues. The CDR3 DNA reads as TGTGCCAGCAGTTTACGGCGGACAGGTGTATGGACTGAAGCTTTCTTT. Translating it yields CASSLRRTGVWTEAFF.

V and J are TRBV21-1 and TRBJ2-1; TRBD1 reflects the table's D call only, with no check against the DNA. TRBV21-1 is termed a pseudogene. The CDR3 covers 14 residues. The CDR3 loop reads CASSKELQGAEQFF. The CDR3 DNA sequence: TGTGCCAGCAGCAAAGAATTACAGGGGGCTGAGCAGTTCTTC.

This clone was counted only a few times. CDR3 amino acids: CASSWTGYTDTQYF. In nucleotides, the CDR3 is TGTGCCAGCAGCTGGACAGGGTACACAGATACGCAGTATTTT. The V gene is TRBV11-2, the J gene TRBJ2-3; 8 nucleotides line up with TRBD1. Looked up from germline, CDR1 is SGHAT and CDR2 is FQNNGV. The CDR3 loop spans 14 amino acids. Trimming cost V 4 bases and J 2 bases; bases outside gene matches: 2.

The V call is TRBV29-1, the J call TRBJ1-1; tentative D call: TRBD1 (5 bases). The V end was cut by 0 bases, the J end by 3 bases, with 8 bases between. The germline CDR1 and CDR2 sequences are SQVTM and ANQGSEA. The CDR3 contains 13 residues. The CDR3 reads CSVEDPRDTEAFF. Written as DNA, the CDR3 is TGCAGCGTTGAAGACCCCAGGGACACTGAAGCTTTCTTT.

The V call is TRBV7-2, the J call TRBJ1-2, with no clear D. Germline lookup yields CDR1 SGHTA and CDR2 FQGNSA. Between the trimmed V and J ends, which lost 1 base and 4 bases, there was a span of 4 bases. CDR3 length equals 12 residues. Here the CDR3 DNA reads TGTGCCAGCAGCTTAGTTAGCTATGGCTACACCTTC. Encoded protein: CASSLVSYGYTF.

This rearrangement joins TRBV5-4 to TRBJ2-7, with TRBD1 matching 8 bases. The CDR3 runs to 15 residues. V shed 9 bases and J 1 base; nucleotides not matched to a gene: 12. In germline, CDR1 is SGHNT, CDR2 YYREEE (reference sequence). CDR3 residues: CATENPGQGSYEQYF. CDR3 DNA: TGTGCCACCGAAAATCCCGGACAGGGATCCTACGAGCAGTACTTC.

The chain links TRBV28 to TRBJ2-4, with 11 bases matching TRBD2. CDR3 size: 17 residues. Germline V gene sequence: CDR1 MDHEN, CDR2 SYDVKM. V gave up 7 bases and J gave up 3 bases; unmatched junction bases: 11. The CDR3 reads CASTPTSGILVKNIQYF. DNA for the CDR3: TGTGCCAGCACCCCGACTAGCGGGATCCTCGTCAAAAACATTCAGTACTTC. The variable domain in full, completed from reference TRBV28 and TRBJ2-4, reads DVKVTQSSRYLVKRTGEKVFLECVQDMDHENMFWYRQDPGLGLRLIYFSYDVKMKEKGDIPEGYSVSREKKERFSLILESASTNQTSMYLCASTPTSGILVKNIQYFGAGTRLSVL.

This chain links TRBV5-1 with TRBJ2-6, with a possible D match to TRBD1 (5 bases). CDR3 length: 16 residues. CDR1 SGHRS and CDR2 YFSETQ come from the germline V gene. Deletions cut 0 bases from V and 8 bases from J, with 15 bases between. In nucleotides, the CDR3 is TGCGCCAGCAGCTTGGCCGGTAAAGGGGTATCCAACGTCCTGACTTTC. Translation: CASSLAGKGVSNVLTF.

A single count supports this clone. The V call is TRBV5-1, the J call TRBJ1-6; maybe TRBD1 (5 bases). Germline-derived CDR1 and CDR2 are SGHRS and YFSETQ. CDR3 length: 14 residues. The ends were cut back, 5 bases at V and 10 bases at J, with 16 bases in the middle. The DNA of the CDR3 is TGCGCCAGCAGAGTCCAGGGCCTGGAGTCACCCCTCCACTTT. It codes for CASRVQGLESPLHF. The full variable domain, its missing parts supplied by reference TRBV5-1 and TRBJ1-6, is KAGVTQTPRYLIKTRGQQVTLSCSPISGHRSVSWYQQTPGQGLQFLFEYFSETQRNKGNFPGRFSGRQFSNSRSEMNVSTLELGDSALYLCASRVQGLESPLHFGNGTRLTVT.

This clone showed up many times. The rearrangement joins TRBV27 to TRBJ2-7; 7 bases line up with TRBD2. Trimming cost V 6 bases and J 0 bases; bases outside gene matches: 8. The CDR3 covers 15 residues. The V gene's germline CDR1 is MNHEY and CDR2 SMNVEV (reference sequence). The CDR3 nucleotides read TGTGCCAGCAGCCAACTAGCGTCCAGCTCCTACGAGCAGTACTTC. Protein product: CASSQLASSSYEQYF.

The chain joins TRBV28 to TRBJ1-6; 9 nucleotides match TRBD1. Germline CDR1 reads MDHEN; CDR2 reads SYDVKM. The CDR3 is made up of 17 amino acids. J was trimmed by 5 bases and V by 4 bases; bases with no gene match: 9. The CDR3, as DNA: TGTGCCAGCAGTTCCGCGGACAGGGGTTTCCATAATTCACCCCTCCACTTT. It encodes CASSSADRGFHNSPLHF.

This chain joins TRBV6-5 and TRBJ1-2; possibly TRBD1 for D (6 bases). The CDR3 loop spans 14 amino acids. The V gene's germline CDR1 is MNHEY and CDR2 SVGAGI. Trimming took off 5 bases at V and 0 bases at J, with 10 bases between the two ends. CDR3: CASSTGYPNYGYTF. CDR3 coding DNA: TGTGCCAGCAGTACAGGGTATCCTAACTATGGCTACACCTTC.